This paragraph covers one TCR beta chain sequence. Germline and junction disagree at one end, which may indicate a read error. These data come from a study of tumor and adjacent non-tumor tissue in lung cancer. This sample's RNA came from whole unsorted tissue. Distant lung tissue was collected more than 3 cm away from the tumor edge. The library came from three nested PCR rounds adapted from ARM-PCR protocols. TCRdb ran MiXCR on the multiplex PCR reads and lists one entry per CDR3 protein. This sample yields around 57,000 distinct CDR3 sequences, of which about 61% are seen a single time; less than 40% belongs to the top ten. The receptor was derived from a man between 65 and 80 years old with non-small cell lung cancer. Sequencing was performed on distant non-tumor lung tissue.

CDR3 nucleotides: TGTGTCAGCAGTCAGGGTCGACTAGCGACTAACACAGATACGCAGTATTTT. Protein product: CVSSQGRLATNTDTQYF. This chain uses TRBV4-2 with TRBJ2-3; TRBD2 matches at 8 bases. The CDR3 covers 17 residues. Germline assignment: CDR1 LGHNA and CDR2 YNFKEQ.